These 4 T cell receptor beta chains originate from one sample sequenced in a study of OX40 agonist ivuxolimab in advanced cancers. Profiled with immunoSEQ multiplex PCR; TCRdb holds only in-frame clones, not every one. The table shows 51,000 or so clones, with 79% occurring only once. The sample was CD4+ or CD8+ T cells sorted from blood, taken in a trial of the OX40 agonist ivuxolimab. The source is an adult with an advanced solid tumor such as melanoma, head and neck, liver or kidney cancer.

The J gene is TRBJ1-1, the V gene TRBV11-2; no clear D gene. The germline V gene encodes CDR1 SGHAT and CDR2 FQNNGV. CDR3 length: 13 residues. Deletions cut 5 bases from V and 1 base from J, with 8 bases between. Written as DNA, the CDR3 is TGTGCCAGCAGCCCGGACCCGAACACTGAAGCTTTCTTT. Translating it yields CASSPDPNTEAFF. The complete variable domain, with remaining parts taken from reference TRBV11-2 and TRBJ1-1, reads EAGVAQSPRYKIIEKRQSVAFWCNPISGHATLYWYQQILGQGPKLLIQFQNNGVVDDSQLPKDRFSAERLKGVDSTLKIQPAKLEDSAVYLCASSPDPNTEAFFGQGTRLTVV.

The chain employs TRBV28 and TRBJ1-1; D ambiguous. This CDR3 has 16 residues. Germline V gene data show CDR1 as MDHEN and CDR2 as SYDVKM. V lost 5 bases, J lost 0 bases, and 16 bases lay in between. CDR3 nucleotides: TGTGCCAGCAGTCCGGCGGGCAGCCACATGAACACTGAAGCTTTCTTT. It yields the protein CASSPAGSHMNTEAFF.

This clone was counted only a few times. The chain carries TRBV7-9 and TRBJ2-5; perhaps D is TRBD1 or TRBD2 (6 bases each). Germline CDR1 SEHNR, CDR2 FQNEAQ (reference sequence). The CDR3 is 15 amino acids. With 6 bases removed from V and 5 bases from J, the gap between germline ends came to 19 bases. The CDR3 is CASRRGDTWRETQYF. The DNA of the CDR3 is TGTGCCAGCAGGAGGGGGGACACTTGGAGGGAGACCCAGTACTTC.

J is TRBJ2-7 and V is TRBV7-2; D unresolved. The germline gives CDR1 SGHTA, CDR2 FQGNSA. V gave up 4 bases and J gave up 4 bases, with 11 bases separating them. The CDR3 consists of 13 residues. DNA for the CDR3: TGTGCCAGCAGCTCCGAAGTCGGGTACGAGCAGTACTTC. Its translation is CASSSEVGYEQYF.